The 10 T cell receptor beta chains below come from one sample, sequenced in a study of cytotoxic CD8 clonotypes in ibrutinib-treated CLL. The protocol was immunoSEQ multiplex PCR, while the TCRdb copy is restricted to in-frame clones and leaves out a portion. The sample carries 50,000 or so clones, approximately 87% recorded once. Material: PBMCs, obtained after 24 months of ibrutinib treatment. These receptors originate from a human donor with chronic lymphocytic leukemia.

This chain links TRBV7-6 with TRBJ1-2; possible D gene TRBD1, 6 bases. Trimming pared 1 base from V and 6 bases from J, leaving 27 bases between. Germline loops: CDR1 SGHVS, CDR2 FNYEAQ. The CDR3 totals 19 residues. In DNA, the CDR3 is TGTGCCAGCAGCTTAGAAGTCCCCGGTCGGAGGGGGGCACTGAATGGCTACACCTTC. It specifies CASSLEVPGRRGALNGYTF.

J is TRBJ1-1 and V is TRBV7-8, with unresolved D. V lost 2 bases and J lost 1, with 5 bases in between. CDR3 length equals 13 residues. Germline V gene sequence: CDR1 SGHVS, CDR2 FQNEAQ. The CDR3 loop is CASSLSANTEAFF. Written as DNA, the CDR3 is TGTGCCAGCAGCTTATCGGCGAACACTGAAGCTTTCTTT.

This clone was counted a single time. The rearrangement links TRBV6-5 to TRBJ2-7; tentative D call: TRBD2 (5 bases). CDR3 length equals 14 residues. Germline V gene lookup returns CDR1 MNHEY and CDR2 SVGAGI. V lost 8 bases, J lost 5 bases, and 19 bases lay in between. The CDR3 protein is CASGHPGFGDEQYF. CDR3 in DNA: TGTGCCAGCGGCCACCCGGGCTTCGGGGACGAGCAGTACTTC.

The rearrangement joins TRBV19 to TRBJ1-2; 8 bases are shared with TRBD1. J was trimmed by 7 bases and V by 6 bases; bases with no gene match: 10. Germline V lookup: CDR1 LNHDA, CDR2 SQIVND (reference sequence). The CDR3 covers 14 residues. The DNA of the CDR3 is TGTGCCAGTAGGGTTACAGGGGGGGAAGCTGGCTACACCTTC. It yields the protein CASRVTGGEAGYTF.

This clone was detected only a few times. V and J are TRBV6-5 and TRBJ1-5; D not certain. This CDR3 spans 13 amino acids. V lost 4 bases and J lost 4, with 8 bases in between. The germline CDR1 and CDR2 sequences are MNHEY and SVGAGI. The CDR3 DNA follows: TGTGCCAGCAGTTCACAGCAGAATCAGCCCCAGCATTTT. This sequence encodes CASSSQQNQPQHF.

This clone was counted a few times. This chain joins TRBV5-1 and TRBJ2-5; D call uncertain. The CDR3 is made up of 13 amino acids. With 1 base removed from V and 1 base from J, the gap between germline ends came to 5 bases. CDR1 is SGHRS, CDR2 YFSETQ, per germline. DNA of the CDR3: TGCGCCAGCAGCTTGTTCGCCCAAGAGACCCAGTACTTC. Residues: CASSLFAQETQYF.

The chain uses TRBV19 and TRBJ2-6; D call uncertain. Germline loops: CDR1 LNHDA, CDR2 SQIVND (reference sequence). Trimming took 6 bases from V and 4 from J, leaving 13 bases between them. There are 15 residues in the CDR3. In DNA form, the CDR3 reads TGTGCCAGTAGAAATGGTATCGCGGGGGCCAACGTCCTGACTTTC. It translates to CASRNGIAGANVLTF.

The CDR3 sequence is CASSQLSWGRTEAFF. In nucleotides, the CDR3 is TGTGCCAGCAGCCAATTAAGTTGGGGGCGGACTGAAGCTTTCTTT. This chain joins TRBV28 and TRBJ1-1; weak D call: TRBD1 (6 bases). Germline values: CDR1 MDHEN, CDR2 SYDVKM. This CDR3 is built from 15 residues. V was pared by 6 bases and J by 5 bases, with 19 bases between. Based on the CDR3 plus reference TRBV28 and TRBJ1-1, the full variable domain is DVKVTQSSRYLVKRTGEKVFLECVQDMDHENMFWYRQDPGLGLRLIYFSYDVKMKEKGDIPEGYSVSREKKERFSLILESASTNQTSMYLCASSQLSWGRTEAFFGQGTRLTVV.

The CDR3, as DNA: TGTGCCAGCAGCCAGGGCGCGGTACTCAATCAGCCCCAGCATTTT. Its translation is CASSQGAVLNQPQHF. The rearrangement joins TRBV7-2 to TRBJ1-5; maybe TRBD1 (5 bases). Trimming removed 5 bases at V and 3 bases at J, with 14 bases between. The germline V gene encodes CDR1 SGHTA and CDR2 FQGNSA. The CDR3 sequence is 15 residues long. Combining the CDR3 with reference TRBV7-2 and TRBJ1-5 gives the whole variable domain GAGVSQSPSNKVTEKGKDVELRCDPISGHTALYWYRQSLGQGLEFLIYFQGNSAPDKSGLPSDRFSAERTGGSVSTLTIQRTQQEDSAVYLCASSQGAVLNQPQHFGDGTRLSIL.

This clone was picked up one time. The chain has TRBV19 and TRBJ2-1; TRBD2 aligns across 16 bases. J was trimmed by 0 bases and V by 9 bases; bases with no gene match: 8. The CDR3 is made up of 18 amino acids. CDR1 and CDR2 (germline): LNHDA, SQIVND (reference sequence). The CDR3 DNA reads TGTGCCAGCTCGGGACTAGCGGGAGGGCCTGTCTCCTACAATGAGCAGTTCTTC. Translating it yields CASSGLAGGPVSYNEQFF.